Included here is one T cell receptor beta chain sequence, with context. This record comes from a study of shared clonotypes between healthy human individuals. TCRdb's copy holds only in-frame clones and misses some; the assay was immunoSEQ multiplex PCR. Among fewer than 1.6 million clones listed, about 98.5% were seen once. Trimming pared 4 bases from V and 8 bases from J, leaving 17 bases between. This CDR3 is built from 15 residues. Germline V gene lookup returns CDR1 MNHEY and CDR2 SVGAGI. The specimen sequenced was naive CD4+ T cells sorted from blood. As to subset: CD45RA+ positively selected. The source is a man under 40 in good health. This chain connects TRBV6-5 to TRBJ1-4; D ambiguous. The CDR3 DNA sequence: TGTGCCAGCAGTTCCGAGACACAAGGGAGGGAAAAACTGTTTTTT. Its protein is CASSSETQGREKLFF.